The source of this T cell receptor beta chain is a study of cytomegalovirus exposure and HLA in healthy donors. Whole-study findings and limits: Exclusion applied to some V segments, including TRBV6-2 and TRBV6-3, as they were indistinguishable. The productive fraction for most TCR beta V segments was about 90% or about 30% in an earlier analysis. Researchers reported in a later analysis that a missense DCLRE1C variant was tied to TCR beta V- and J-gene trimming.

Healthy bone marrow donors formed the donor group. Turning to this clone: Its cognate antigen is unknown.

It was with 60 Vbeta and 13 Jbeta primers that the PCR ran. The protocol was immunoSEQ multiplex PCR, while the TCRdb copy is restricted to in-frame clones and leaves out a portion. Of about 130,000 clones listed, over 50% are singletons. The germline V gene encodes CDR1 KGHSH and CDR2 LQKENI. The CDR3 has 15 residues. The V gene lost 5 bases and the J gene lost 4 bases, with 18 bases spanning the gap. Sequenced material: PBMCs. The chain links TRBV18 to TRBJ2-7, with D perhaps TRBD2 (6 bases). The receptor was isolated from a human donor in good health. The CDR3 is CASSTERDSAYEQYF. The CDR3 DNA reads as TGTGCCAGCTCAACAGAACGGGACTCCGCTTACGAGCAGTACTTC.